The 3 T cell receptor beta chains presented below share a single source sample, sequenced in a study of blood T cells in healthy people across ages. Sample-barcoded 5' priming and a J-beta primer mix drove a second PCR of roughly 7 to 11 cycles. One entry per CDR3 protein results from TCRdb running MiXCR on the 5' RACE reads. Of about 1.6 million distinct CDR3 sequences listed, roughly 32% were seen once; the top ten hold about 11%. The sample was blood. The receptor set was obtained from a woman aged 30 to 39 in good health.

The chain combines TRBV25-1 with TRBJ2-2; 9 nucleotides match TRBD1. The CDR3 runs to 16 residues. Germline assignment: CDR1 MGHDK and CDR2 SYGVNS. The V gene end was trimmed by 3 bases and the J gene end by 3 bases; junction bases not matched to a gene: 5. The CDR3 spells CASSELWDRDTGELFF. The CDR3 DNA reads TGTGCCAGCAGTGAGTTATGGGACAGGGACACCGGGGAGCTGTTTTTT. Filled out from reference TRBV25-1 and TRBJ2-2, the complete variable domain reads EADIYQTPRYLVIGTGKKITLECSQTMGHDKMYWYQQDPGMELHLIHYSYGVNSTEKGDLSSESTVSRIRTEHFPLTLESARPSHTSQYLCASSELWDRDTGELFFGEGSRLTVL.

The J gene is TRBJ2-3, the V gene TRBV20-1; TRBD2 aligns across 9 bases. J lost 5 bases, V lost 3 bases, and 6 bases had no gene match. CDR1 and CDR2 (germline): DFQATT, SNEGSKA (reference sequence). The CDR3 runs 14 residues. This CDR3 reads CSARLAGGQDTQYF. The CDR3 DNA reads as TGCAGTGCTAGGTTGGCGGGAGGGCAAGATACGCAGTATTTT.

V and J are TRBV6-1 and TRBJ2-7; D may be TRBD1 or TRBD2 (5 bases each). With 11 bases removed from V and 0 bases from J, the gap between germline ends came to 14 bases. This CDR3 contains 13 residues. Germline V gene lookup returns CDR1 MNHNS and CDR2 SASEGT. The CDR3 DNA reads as TGTGCCCTCCGGGACCCTCGCTCCTACGAGCAGTACTTC. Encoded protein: CALRDPRSYEQYF.